The 29 T cell receptor beta chains listed next were all sequenced from one sample in a study of CD8+CD57+ T cells in acquired aplastic anemia. Patients who underwent sequencing had shown CD8+CD57+ cell expansion by flow cytometry. TCR beta VDJ combinations and CDR3 sequences were profiled from genomic DNA. MiXCR was run by TCRdb on the reads, yielding one entry per CDR3 protein. The repertoire holds some 150,000 distinct CDR3 sequences, with about two thirds as singletons. Source material: sorted CD4+, CD8+, or CD8+CD57+ T cells (not recorded which) from PBMCs. Every receptor here comes from a human donor with aplastic anemia.

In its sample, this clonotype was seen a few times. The CDR3 spells CSALDSADIVRDYEQYF. Written as DNA, the CDR3 is TGCAGTGCTCTCGATTCGGCCGACATTGTTCGGGACTACGAGCAGTACTTC. The V gene is TRBV20-1, the J gene TRBJ2-7; weak D call: TRBD2 (5 bases). Germline V gene lookup returns CDR1 DFQATT and CDR2 SNEGSKA (reference sequence). The ends were cut back, 5 bases at V and 3 bases at J, with 26 bases in the middle. This CDR3 is built from 17 residues.

The rearrangement joins TRBV7-2 to TRBJ2-5; maybe TRBD1 (6 bases). The germline V and J ends were trimmed by 7 bases and 4 bases, with 16 bases remaining between them. The CDR3 runs to 14 residues. Per the germline V gene, CDR1 is SGHTA and CDR2 is FQGNSA. CDR3 amino acids: CASNTRGAGETQYF. The CDR3 DNA reads TGTGCCAGCAATACCAGGGGCGCAGGAGAGACCCAGTACTTC.

This chain connects TRBV24-1 to TRBJ1-1; 7 nucleotides line up with TRBD1. V shed 9 bases, J shed 5 bases, and the junction held 14 bases outside the gene matches. The CDR3 contains 15 residues. Germline V gives CDR1 KGHDR, CDR2 SFDVKD. This CDR3 reads CATGMWRQGGTEAFF. The CDR3 DNA follows: TGTGCCACCGGTATGTGGAGACAGGGAGGAACTGAAGCTTTCTTT.

The rearrangement joins TRBV15 to TRBJ2-5; tentatively, D is TRBD1 (5 bases). The germline V gene has CDR1 LNHNV and CDR2 YYDKDF (reference sequence). The V end lost 1 base, the J end lost 3 bases, and 12 bases lay between the germline ends. CDR3 size: 15 residues. The CDR3 nucleotides are TGTGCCACCAGCAGAGGTGTTATCAGGGAAGAGACCCAGTACTTC. This sequence encodes CATSRGVIREETQYF. Full variable domain (outside the CDR3, taken from reference TRBV15 and TRBJ2-5): DAMVIQNPRYQVTQFGKPVTLSCSQTLNHNVMYWYQQKSSQAPKLLFHYYDKDFNNEADTPDNFQSRRPNTSFCFLDIRSPGLGDTAMYLCATSRGVIREETQYFGPGTRLLVL.

The rearrangement links TRBV15 to TRBJ2-1, with TRBD2 matching over 7 bases. Losses at the gene ends were 1 base for V and 4 bases for J; bases not matched to a gene: 7. The CDR3 length is 16 residues. The V gene's germline CDR1 is LNHNV and CDR2 YYDKDF (reference sequence). CDR3 region: CATSRGRDYLYNEQFF. CDR3 nucleotides: TGTGCCACCAGCAGAGGCCGGGACTACCTTTACAATGAGCAGTTCTTC.

The genes are TRBV12-3 or TRBV12-4 and TRBJ1-6, with 7 positions matching TRBD1. V was clipped by 8 bases and J by 11 bases; unmatched bases: 12. This CDR3 has 14 amino acids. The CDR3 region is CASSPTGDAAPLHF. CDR3 DNA: TGTGCCAGCTCACCTACAGGGGACGCTGCACCCCTCCACTTT.

The J gene is TRBJ1-6, the V gene TRBV5-1, with 9 bases aligning to TRBD1. V was clipped by 4 bases and J by 5 bases; unmatched bases: 4. Per the germline V gene, CDR1 is SGHRS and CDR2 is YFSETQ. The CDR3 loop spans 15 amino acids. The CDR3 region is CASSPRDRDNSPLHF. The CDR3 region has the DNA TGCGCCAGCAGCCCACGGGACAGGGATAATTCACCCCTCCACTTT.

This sequence joins TRBV7-9 and TRBJ1-2; D is ambiguous. The CDR3 consists of 13 residues. Looked up from germline, CDR1 is SEHNR and CDR2 is FQNEAQ (reference sequence). Trimming took off 4 bases at V and 2 bases at J, with 8 bases between the two ends. CDR3 loop: CASSSASNYGYTF. DNA of the CDR3: TGTGCCAGCAGCTCAGCTTCCAACTATGGCTACACCTTC.

A single count supports this clonotype. The junction departs from the called germline gene at one end, perhaps through a read error. The chain recombines TRBV11-3 with TRBJ1-1; D not resolved. CDR1 is SGHNT, CDR2 YENEEA, per germline. The CDR3 loop spans 13 amino acids. CDR3 in DNA: TGTGCCAGCAGCCTAGACACCTACACTGAAGCTTTCTTT. It yields the protein CASSLDTYTEAFF.

The chain recombines TRBV7-2 with TRBJ2-1; D uncertain. The CDR3 extends over 14 amino acids. From germline, CDR1 is SGHTA and CDR2 FQGNSA. The V gene lost 0 bases and the J gene lost 6 bases, with 9 bases spanning the gap. In nucleotides, the CDR3 is TGTGCCAGCAGCTTAGCGGGGTTGGGCAATGAGCAGTTCTTC. It codes for CASSLAGLGNEQFF.

This chain uses TRBV7-2 with TRBJ2-7, with D possibly being TRBD1 or TRBD2 (6 bases each). The CDR3 loop spans 14 amino acids. The V end was cut by 3 bases, the J end by 4 bases, with 13 bases between. Germline CDR1 is SGHTA and CDR2 is FQGNSA. CDR3 nucleotides: TGTGCCAGCAGCTTTGCTGCGGGGACATACGAGCAGTACTTC. It specifies CASSFAAGTYEQYF. The whole variable domain, filled in from reference TRBV7-2 and TRBJ2-7, reads GAGVSQSPSNKVTEKGKDVELRCDPISGHTALYWYRQSLGQGLEFLIYFQGNSAPDKSGLPSDRFSAERTGGSVSTLTIQRTQQEDSAVYLCASSFAAGTYEQYFGPGTRLTVT.

This sequence joins TRBV24-1 and TRBJ2-3; 8 bases fit TRBD1. CDR1 KGHDR and CDR2 SFDVKD come from the germline V gene. The CDR3 is 15 residues long. V gave up 4 bases and J gave up 3 bases; unmatched junction bases: 5. This CDR3 is CATSDPGQATDTQYF. CDR3 nucleotide sequence: TGTGCCACCAGTGACCCGGGACAGGCGACAGATACGCAGTATTTT.

The V and J genes are TRBV11-3 and TRBJ1-2; D uncertain. V lost 1 base and J lost 6, with 21 bases in between. CDR3 size: 17 residues. The germline V gene encodes CDR1 SGHNT and CDR2 YENEEA. For the CDR3, the DNA is TGTGCCAGCAGCTTAGTTCGCGTGCGCAGCTCCTATGATGGCTACACCTTC. Protein sequence: CASSLVRVRSSYDGYTF. Combining the CDR3 with reference TRBV11-3 and TRBJ1-2 gives the whole variable domain EAGVVQSPRYKIIEKKQPVAFWCNPISGHNTLYWYLQNLGQGPELLIRYENEEAVDDSQLPKDRFSAERLKGVDSTLKIQPAELGDSAVYLCASSLVRVRSSYDGYTFGSGTRLTVV.

The V and J genes are TRBV9 and TRBJ2-2; tentatively, D is TRBD1 or TRBD2 (6 bases each). The ends were cut back, 0 bases at V and 3 bases at J, with 12 bases in the middle. CDR3 size: 16 residues. The germline V gene encodes CDR1 SGDLS and CDR2 YYNGEE. CDR3 nucleotides: TGTGCCAGCAGCGTAGTAGGGGGGCTCGACACCGGGGAGCTGTTTTTT. Protein sequence: CASSVVGGLDTGELFF.

V is TRBV3-1 and J is TRBJ1-2, with a weak D call TRBD1 (5 bases). The length of the CDR3 is 14 residues. Germline V lookup: CDR1 LGHDT, CDR2 YNNKEL (reference sequence). Trimming took 2 bases from V and 4 from J, leaving 11 bases between them. The CDR3 region is CASSQYGTGYGYTF. The CDR3 DNA reads TGTGCCAGCAGCCAATACGGGACCGGCTATGGCTACACCTTC.

This chain joins TRBV6-5 and TRBJ1-2, with D perhaps TRBD1 (6 bases). The germline V gene encodes CDR1 MNHEY and CDR2 SVGAGI. There are 12 residues in the CDR3. V lost 6 bases and J 4 bases, leaving 9 bases between the germline ends. Written as DNA, the CDR3 is TGTGCCAGCAGACAGGGTAGCTATGGCTACACCTTC. Protein product: CASRQGSYGYTF.

The J gene is TRBJ2-1, the V gene TRBV7-7; 7 bases are shared with TRBD2. J lost 4 bases, V lost 5 bases, and 5 bases had no gene match. Germline CDR1 is SSHAT and CDR2 is FNYEAQ (reference sequence). The CDR3 runs 14 residues. The CDR3 DNA reads as TGTGCCAGCAGCCCTAGCGGAACTTACAATGAGCAGTTCTTC. It specifies CASSPSGTYNEQFF.

This rearrangement joins TRBV2 to TRBJ1-5, with D unclear. Trimming removed 4 bases at V and 3 bases at J, with 13 bases between. This CDR3 has 15 amino acids. Germline lookup yields CDR1 SNHLY and CDR2 FYNNEI. The CDR3 DNA is TGTGCCAGCAGTGGTGCTGCCGGGGTCAATCAGCCCCAGCATTTT. This translates into CASSGAAGVNQPQHF.

This clonotype turned up a few times. The rearrangement uses TRBV10-3 and TRBJ2-1, with D unclear. This CDR3 has 13 amino acids. Germline CDR1 reads ENHRY; CDR2 reads SYGVKD. With 11 bases removed from V and 7 bases from J, the gap between germline ends came to 18 bases. CDR3 amino acids: CAARNTPGNEQFF. The CDR3 region has the DNA TGTGCCGCCCGAAACACCCCGGGTAATGAGCAGTTCTTC.

V and J are TRBV7-3 and TRBJ1-1; 8 positions agree with TRBD1. The CDR3 sequence is 15 residues long. J lost 0 bases, V lost 5 bases, and 5 bases had no gene match. Germline V lookup: CDR1 SGHTA, CDR2 FQGTGA. CDR3 residues: CASSPRQGMNTEAFF. DNA for the CDR3: TGTGCCAGCAGCCCCCGACAGGGGATGAACACTGAAGCTTTCTTT.

This clonotype was counted once. V is TRBV20-1 and J is TRBJ1-2; D remains unclear. V was trimmed by 0 bases and J by 4 bases, leaving 9 bases between them. The CDR3 has 13 residues. The germline V gene encodes CDR1 DFQATT and CDR2 SNEGSKA (reference sequence). CDR3 sequence: CSARDRASYGYTF. The CDR3 nucleotides are TGCAGTGCTAGAGATCGGGCTTCCTATGGCTACACCTTC.

The J gene is TRBJ2-7, the V gene TRBV7-8, with 7 bases aligning to TRBD1. This CDR3 spans 14 amino acids. Germline CDR1 SGHVS, CDR2 FQNEAQ. The J segment lost 4 bases and the V segment lost 4 bases, leaving 7 bases of the junction unmatched. The CDR3 nucleotides read TGTGCCAGCAGCTCCTCGGGACAGAGATACGAGCAGTACTTC. This codes for CASSSSGQRYEQYF.

V usage is TRBV7-9 and J usage is TRBJ2-7; D is uncertain. Germline CDR1 and CDR2: SEHNR and FQNEAQ (reference sequence). V was cut by 1 base and J by 4 bases, with 17 bases left in between. This CDR3 is built from 16 residues. The CDR3 protein is CASSLDLGRLEYEQYF. CDR3 nucleotides: TGTGCCAGCAGCTTAGATCTGGGCCGCCTAGAGTACGAGCAGTACTTC.

The chain couples TRBV5-1 to TRBJ1-1; weak D call: TRBD1 (5 bases). The CDR3 sequence is 15 residues long. The germline V gene encodes CDR1 SGHRS and CDR2 YFSETQ. The V gene lost 4 bases and the J gene lost 0 bases, with 13 bases spanning the gap. Here the CDR3 DNA reads TGCGCCAGCAGCCAAAGACAGAGCATGAACACTGAAGCTTTCTTT. Translating gives CASSQRQSMNTEAFF.

Remarks on this clonotype: At one boundary the junction diverges from the germline segment, which might be a read error. V and J are TRBV6-5 and TRBJ2-7; 7 nucleotides match TRBD1. The CDR3 sequence is 14 residues long. Germline V lookup: CDR1 MNHEY, CDR2 SVGAGI. This chain's CDR3 is CANSYGDSSYEQYF. The CDR3 DNA sequence: TGTGCCAACAGTTACGGGGACAGCTCCTACGAGCAGTACTTC.

This clonotype has only a few counts. The V gene is TRBV20-1, the J gene TRBJ2-3; D may be TRBD2 (6 bases). Deletions cut 3 bases from V and 2 bases from J, with 15 bases between. The CDR3 loop spans 15 amino acids. Germline-derived CDR1 and CDR2 are DFQATT and SNEGSKA (reference sequence). The CDR3 reads CSASSLGSYTDTQYF. The CDR3 DNA reads TGCAGTGCTAGTTCTCTCGGGAGTTACACAGATACGCAGTATTTT.

The chain is built from TRBV2 and TRBJ2-5, with D perhaps matching TRBD2 (5 bases). The CDR3 has 15 residues. Germline V gives CDR1 SNHLY, CDR2 FYNNEI. Deletions cut 5 bases from V and 2 bases from J, with 15 bases between. CDR3 sequence (DNA): TGTGCCAGCAGTCCCTCCGGGGAAGCACAAGAGACCCAGTACTTC. It codes for CASSPSGEAQETQYF.

This rearrangement joins TRBV5-4 to TRBJ1-6, with 8 bases fitting TRBD1. The V segment lost 4 bases and the J segment 10 bases; nucleotides outside the gene matches: 7. The V gene's germline CDR1 is SGHNT and CDR2 YYREEE (reference sequence). This CDR3 is 14 amino acids long. For the CDR3, the DNA is TGTGCCAGCAGCCTTTGGACAGGGCAATCACCCCTCCACTTT. It yields the protein CASSLWTGQSPLHF. Full variable domain (outside the CDR3, taken from reference TRBV5-4 and TRBJ1-6): ETGVTQSPTHLIKTRGQQVTLRCSSQSGHNTVSWYQQALGQGPQFIFQYYREEENGRGNFPPRFSGLQFPNYSSELNVNALELDDSALYLCASSLWTGQSPLHFGNGTRLTVT.

This clonotype has a handful of counts. The chain recombines TRBV6-1 with TRBJ1-4, with 8 bases fitting TRBD1. The CDR3 runs 14 residues. J gave up 12 bases and V 5 bases, and 11 bases lay outside the gene matches. Germline CDR1 is MNHNS and CDR2 is SASEGT. The CDR3 is CASSSGTGFEELFF. Written as DNA, the CDR3 is TGTGCCAGCAGTTCCGGGACAGGATTCGAAGAACTGTTTTTT.